Each of the 19 T cell receptor beta chains below was sequenced from the same sample in a study of TET2 disruption in CD19-targeted CAR T cells. Their specific antigens are unknown. Produced via immunoSEQ multiplex PCR; TCRdb's table is partial and in-frame only. The specimen's table records around 30,000 clones. Treatment reported: autologous CTL019 cells: CD19 CAR with 4-1BB and CD3 zeta domains. The sample consisted of CD8- CAR+ T cells sorted from cultured blood T cells, taken for CD19 CAR T cell therapy. Subset reported: CD8-negative CAR-positive T cells from the infusion product. These TCRs come from a man aged 65 to 79 with chronic lymphocytic leukemia.

As to this clone: The read gets to within 3 residues of the CDR3 end, and the germline J gene fills in the rest. The chain is built from TRBV5-1 and TRBJ2-5; 11 bases fit TRBD2. Looked up from germline, CDR1 is SGHRS and CDR2 is YFSETQ. V lost 4 bases to trimming and J lost 4 bases; unmatched junction nucleotides: 6. The CDR3 runs to 15 residues. The part of the CDR3 DNA that was read is TGCGCCAGCAGCGATCTAGCGGGGGGTACAGAGACC. Encoded protein: CASSDLAGGTET. The whole CDR3 reads CASSDLAGGTETQYF.

About this clone: Read coverage stops 3 residues before the CDR3 terminus; the germline J gene supplies the remainder. The V gene is TRBV20-1, the J gene TRBJ1-6, with 9 bases aligning to TRBD1. This CDR3 spans 16 amino acids. The J segment lost 1 base and the V segment lost 5 bases, leaving 6 bases of the junction unmatched. Germline CDR1 and CDR2: DFQATT and SNEGSKA (reference sequence). Partial CDR3 DNA: TGCAGTGCTCCCCTAGGACAGGGGTCCTATAATTCACCC. Protein product: CSAPLGQGSYNSP. The whole CDR3 region reads CSAPLGQGSYNSPLHF.

Comment on this clone: The read gets to within 3 residues of the CDR3 end, and the germline J gene fills in the rest. V gene TRBV19 combines with J gene TRBJ2-4; 9 nucleotides line up with TRBD1. There are 13 residues in the CDR3. Looked up from germline, CDR1 is LNHDA and CDR2 is SQIVND (reference sequence). The sequenced CDR3 bases are TGTGCCGCCACAGGGGGCGGCAATCAGCCT. It encodes CAATGGGNQP. The CDR3, in full, reads CAATGGGNQPQYF.

A word on this clone: Sequence at one end of the junction differs from germline and may be a read error. The observed sequence ends 3 residues before the CDR3 terminus, with the missing tail filled in from the germline J gene. The genes are TRBV18 and TRBJ2-4, with 7 positions matching TRBD1. Looked up from germline, CDR1 is KGHSH and CDR2 is LQKENI. This CDR3 spans 14 amino acids. CDR3 protein: CANSPSGQSEPQYF. The CDR3 bases that were read are TGTGCCAACTCACCGTCGGGACAGTCAGAGCCT.

Remarks on this clone: The read finishes 3 residues shy of the CDR3 end, and the germline J gene is used to complete it. The V gene is TRBV5-1, the J gene TRBJ2-4; possible D gene TRBD1, 6 bases. The germline V gene has CDR1 SGHRS and CDR2 YFSETQ. CDR3 size: 13 residues. The CDR3 DNA, read in part, is TGCGCCAGCAGCTTGACAGGGTCGCAGCCT. Translating it yields CASSLTGSQP. The CDR3 in full is CASSLTGSQPQYF.

On this clone itself: The sequence runs out 3 residues before the end of the CDR3; the remainder is reconstructed from the germline J gene. The rearrangement uses TRBV30 and TRBJ2-6, with 9 bases fitting TRBD1. V shed 0 bases and J 1 base; nucleotides not matched to a gene: 4. The CDR3 has 17 amino acids. CDR1 GTSNPN and CDR2 SVGIG come from the germline V gene (reference sequence). Incomplete CDR3 DNA: TGTGCCTGGAGTGTAACCGGACAGGGGTCTGGGGCCAACGTC. Amino acid sequence: CAWSVTGQGSGANV. The full CDR3 protein is CAWSVTGQGSGANVLTF.

As concerns this clone: From the germline J gene comes the end of the CDR3, since the read stops 3 residues before it. The V and J genes are TRBV28 and TRBJ1-5; the match to TRBD1 covers 10 bases. V shed 5 bases, J shed 5 bases, and the junction held 12 bases outside the gene matches. CDR3 size: 17 residues. Germline assignment: CDR1 MDHEN and CDR2 SYDVKM. Incomplete CDR3 DNA: TGTGCCAGCAGTCCCTTGGTGGGGACAGGGGTTCATCAGCCC. It codes for CASSPLVGTGVHQP. From start to end, the CDR3 is CASSPLVGTGVHQPQHF.

Of note for this clone: The read finishes 3 residues shy of the CDR3 end, and the germline J gene is used to complete it. The rearrangement joins TRBV28 to TRBJ2-1; D uncertain. V lost 5 bases and J 6 bases, leaving 11 bases between the germline ends. Per the germline V gene, CDR1 is MDHEN and CDR2 is SYDVKM. The CDR3 sequence is 13 residues long. Incomplete CDR3 DNA: TGTGCCAGCAGTCCCCGGGTTTTCAATGAG. It is translated as CASSPRVFNE. The entire CDR3 protein is CASSPRVFNEQFF.

As concerns this clone: The junction does not match germline at one end; this may be a read error. Other DNA sequences in this sample translate to the same CDR3. CDR3 DNA, as far as it was read: TGTGCCAGCAGCTTACAAGGGGCGGCCTATGGT. Residues: CASSLQGAAYG. From start to end, the CDR3 is CASSLQGAAYGYTF. This chain links TRBV5-4 with TRBJ1-2; tentatively, D is TRBD1 (5 bases). The read terminates 3 residues ahead of where the CDR3 ends, so the germline J gene completes it. Germline lookup yields CDR1 SGHNT and CDR2 YYREEE (reference sequence). The CDR3 is 14 amino acids.

For this clone: The DNA ends 3 residues before the CDR3 does, and the rest of the CDR3 is filled in from the germline J gene. The J gene is TRBJ1-1, the V gene TRBV2, with 8 bases fitting TRBD1. The length of the CDR3 is 14 residues. The V gene end was trimmed by 6 bases and the J gene end by 3 bases; junction bases not matched to a gene: 6. Germline loops: CDR1 SNHLY, CDR2 FYNNEI. Partial CDR3 DNA: TGTGCCAGCAGGGGGACAGGATGGGACACTGAA. Its translation: CASRGTGWDTE. The whole CDR3 sequence reads CASRGTGWDTEAFF. The entire variable domain, with the rest obtained from reference TRBV2 and TRBJ1-1, is as follows: EPEVTQTPSHQVTQMGQEVILRCVPISNHLYFYWYRQILGQKVEFLVSFYNNEISEKSEIFDDQFSVERPDGSNFTLKIRSTKLEDSAMYFCASRGTGWDTEAFFGQGTRLTVV.

Note on this clone: The CDR3 end falls 3 residues outside the read, so it is completed with the germline J gene. The chain links TRBV18 to TRBJ1-2; D perhaps matches TRBD1 (5 bases). The V gene lost 1 base and the J gene lost 1 base, with 16 bases spanning the gap. Germline lookup yields CDR1 KGHSH and CDR2 LQKENI. The CDR3 spans 17 residues. The DNA read from the CDR3 is TGTGCCAGCTCACCACGGCCGACAGAAGTCGATAACTATGGC. Translating it yields CASSPRPTEVDNYG. The CDR3 in its entirety is CASSPRPTEVDNYGYTF.

For this clone: The CDR3 end is not reached by the read, which stops 3 residues before it; the germline J gene fills it in. The gene calls are TRBV7-3 and TRBJ2-2, with D possibly matching TRBD1 (6 bases). V lost 2 bases, J lost 1 base, and 8 bases lay in between. Germline V CDR1 and CDR2: SGHTA, FQGTGA. The CDR3 runs 15 residues. CDR3 residues: CASSLLQGNTGELFF. The sequenced part of the CDR3 DNA is TGTGCCAGCAGCTTATTACAGGGGAACACCGGGGAG.

As for this clone: The junction and the germline gene differ at one end; a read error may be behind it. Read coverage stops 3 residues before the CDR3 terminus; the germline J gene supplies the remainder. V usage is TRBV4-2 and J usage is TRBJ1-4; D gene uncertain. The CDR3 loop spans 15 amino acids. Germline CDR1 LGHNA, CDR2 YNFKEQ. The chain's CDR3 is CASSQDRKTEAKLFF. The part of the CDR3 DNA that was read is TGCGCCAGCAGCCAAGATAGAAAGACTGAGGCAAAA.

As regards this clone: The read comes to an end 3 residues before the CDR3 does, leaving the germline J gene to fill in the end. The V gene is TRBV18, the J gene TRBJ2-2, with a weak D call TRBD2 (5 bases). The V gene lost 1 base and the J gene lost 1 base, with 7 bases spanning the gap. Germline assignment: CDR1 KGHSH and CDR2 LQKENI. The CDR3 length is 15 residues. The sequenced part of the CDR3 DNA is TGTGCCAGCTCACCACAAGAGGGGAACACCGGGGAG. Translating gives CASSPQEGNTGE. The whole CDR3 sequence reads CASSPQEGNTGELFF.

Remarks on this clone: The CDR3 end falls 3 residues outside the read, so it is completed with the germline J gene. This chain uses TRBV28 with TRBJ1-5, with TRBD1 matching over 10 bases. CDR1 is MDHEN and CDR2 is SYDVKM in the germline V gene. The J segment lost 0 bases and the V segment lost 1 base, leaving 9 bases of the junction unmatched. The CDR3 runs 19 residues. The covered CDR3 bases are TGTGCCAGCAGTTTATACTGGACAGGGGGACCGACTAGCAATCAGCCC. Protein product: CASSLYWTGGPTSNQP. The complete CDR3 sequence is CASSLYWTGGPTSNQPQHF.

Concerning this clone itself: The read falls 3 residues short of the CDR3 end, and the missing part is taken from the germline J gene. This chain links TRBV18 with TRBJ2-1, with a possible D match to TRBD1 (6 bases). Germline V CDR1 and CDR2: KGHSH, LQKENI. V dropped 1 base and J dropped 7 bases, with 8 bases sitting between them. This CDR3 is 13 amino acids long. This chain's CDR3 is CASSPQGQNEQFF. The part of the CDR3 DNA that was read is TGTGCCAGCTCACCACAGGGACAAAATGAG.

In regard to this clone: The read terminates 3 residues before the CDR3 end, so the remaining end is supplied by the germline J gene. The chain is built from TRBV19 and TRBJ2-7; TRBD2 matches at 13 bases. The CDR3 extends over 17 amino acids. Germline loops: CDR1 LNHDA, CDR2 SQIVND (reference sequence). With V trimmed by 2 bases and J by 4 bases, 8 bases remained unmatched. CDR3 DNA, as far as it was read: TGTGCCAGTAGTATAACGACTAGCGGGGGGATTGGTTACGAG. Its translation is CASSITTSGGIGYE. The entire CDR3 protein reads CASSITTSGGIGYEQYF.

Points on this clone: The read finishes 3 residues shy of the CDR3 end, and the germline J gene is used to complete it. V is TRBV7-2 and J is TRBJ2-4, with D tentatively TRBD1 (6 bases). This CDR3 spans 13 amino acids. Germline assignment: CDR1 SGHTA and CDR2 FQGNSA. The CDR3 DNA, read in part, is TGTGCCAGCAGCTCAAGGGGGAATCAGCCT. Its translation is CASSSRGNQP. The entire CDR3 sequence reads CASSSRGNQPQYF.

The CDR3 sequence is CASSFEGRGSGYTF. The part of the CDR3 DNA that was read is TGTGCCAGCAGCTTCGAGGGCAGGGGTTCTGGC. The rearrangement uses TRBV11-2 and TRBJ1-2, with D possibly being TRBD1 (6 bases). The read ends 3 residues before the CDR3 terminus; that terminus is restored from the germline J gene. This CDR3 has 14 amino acids. CDR1 SGHAT and CDR2 FQNNGV come from the germline V gene. Trimming removed 3 bases from V and 7 bases from J, with 15 bases in between.